Given below is one T cell receptor (beta chain) in context. The CDR3 is 13 amino acids. V was cut by 6 bases and J by 6 bases, with 14 bases left in between. CDR1 is MDHEN, CDR2 SYDVKM, per germline. The sample belongs to a study of control samples from healthy donors and cancer patients. Clones were sequenced by immunoSEQ multiplex PCR, and TCRdb holds only the in-frame ones, with some missing. The repertoire holds 150,000 or so clones, around nine tenths seen once, with about 5.3% in the top ten. Source material: blood. The gene calls are TRBV28 and TRBJ1-1; maybe TRBD1 (5 bases). The receptor was derived from a woman in her twenties or thirties in good health. The CDR3 DNA follows: TGTGCCAGCAGCCAGAGTCAGGGAGCTGAAGCTTTCTTT. Its translation is CASSQSQGAEAFF.